This T cell receptor beta chain is drawn from a study of blood T cell repertoires in COVID-19. In assigning cohorts, the study relied on participant-reported clinical history. The CDR3 is 14 amino acids. CDR1 and CDR2 (germline): SNHLY, FYNNEI. Trimming removed 6 bases at V and 6 bases at J, with 18 bases between. Authors' methods: How many nucleated cells were present was estimated from reference gene primer amplification. The table came from immunoSEQ multiplex PCR; TCRdb's copy has only in-frame clones and leaves some out. V and J calls and clone size follow that table, whereas D and trimming were derived from the DNA. The sample holds some 140,000 clones, around 85% seen once.

This chain joins TRBV2 and TRBJ2-7; maybe TRBD1 (9 bases). The clonotype comes from a man aged 50-59 years who had recovered from COVID-19. The sample comprised PBMCs or T cells enriched from blood (not recorded which). The CDR3 is CASRVAGQGTEQYF. The CDR3 nucleotides are TGTGCCAGCAGAGTAGCGGGACAGGGTACCGAGCAGTACTTC. Drawing the rest from reference TRBV2 and TRBJ2-7, the complete variable domain is EPEVTQTPSHQVTQMGQEVILRCVPISNHLYFYWYRQILGQKVEFLVSFYNNEISEKSEIFDDQFSVERPDGSNFTLKIRSTKLEDSAMYFCASRVAGQGTEQYFGPGTRLTVT.